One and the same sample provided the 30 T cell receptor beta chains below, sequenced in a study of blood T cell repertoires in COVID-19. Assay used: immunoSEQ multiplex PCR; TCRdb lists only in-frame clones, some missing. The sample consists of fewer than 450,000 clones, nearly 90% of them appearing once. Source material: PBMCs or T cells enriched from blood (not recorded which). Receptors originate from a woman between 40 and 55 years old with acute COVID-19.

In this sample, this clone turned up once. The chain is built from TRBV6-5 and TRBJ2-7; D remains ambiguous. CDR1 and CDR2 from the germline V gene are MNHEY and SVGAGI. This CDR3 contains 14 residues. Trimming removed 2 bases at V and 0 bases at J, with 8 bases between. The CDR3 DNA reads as TGTGCCAGCAGTTACGAGTTCGGCTCCTACGAGCAGTACTTC. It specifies CASSYEFGSYEQYF.

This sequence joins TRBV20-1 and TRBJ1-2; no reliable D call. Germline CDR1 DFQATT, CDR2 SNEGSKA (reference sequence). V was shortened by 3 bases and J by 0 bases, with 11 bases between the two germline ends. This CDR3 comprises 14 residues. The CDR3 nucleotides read TGCAGTGCTAGTCTCCCCGCAGCTAACTATGGCTACACCTTC. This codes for CSASLPAANYGYTF.

CDR3 nucleotides: TGCGCCAGCAGCGTAGAGACTGTGACGGGTGAGCAGTACTTC. Residues: CASSVETVTGEQYF. The genes are TRBV5-1 and TRBJ2-7; D not certain. Germline V gives CDR1 SGHRS, CDR2 YFSETQ. Trimming stripped 4 bases from V and 7 bases from J, with 18 bases between. The CDR3 covers 14 residues.

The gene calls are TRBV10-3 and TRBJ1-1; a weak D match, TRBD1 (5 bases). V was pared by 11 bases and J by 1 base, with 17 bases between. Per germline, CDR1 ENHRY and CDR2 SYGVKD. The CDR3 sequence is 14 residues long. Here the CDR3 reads CAASPLQANTEAFF. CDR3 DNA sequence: TGTGCCGCCTCCCCTTTACAGGCGAACACTGAAGCTTTCTTT.

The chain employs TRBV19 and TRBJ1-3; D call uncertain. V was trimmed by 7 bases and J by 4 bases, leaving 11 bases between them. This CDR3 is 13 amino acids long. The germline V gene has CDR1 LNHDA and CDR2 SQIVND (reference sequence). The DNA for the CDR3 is TGTGCCAGTATCAATCGGGGAGGAAACACCATATATTTT. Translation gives CASINRGGNTIYF.

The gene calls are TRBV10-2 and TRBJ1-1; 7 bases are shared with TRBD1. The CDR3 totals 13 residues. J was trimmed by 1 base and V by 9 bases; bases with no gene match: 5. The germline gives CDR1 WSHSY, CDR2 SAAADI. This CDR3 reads CASNRGSNTEAFF. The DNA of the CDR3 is TGCGCCAGTAACAGGGGATCGAACACTGAAGCTTTCTTT.

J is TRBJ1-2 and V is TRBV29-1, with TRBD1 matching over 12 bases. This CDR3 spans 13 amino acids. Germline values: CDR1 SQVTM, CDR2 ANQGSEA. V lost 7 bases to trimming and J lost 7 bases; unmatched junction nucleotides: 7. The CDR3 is CSGGTGGQVGYTF. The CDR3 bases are TGCAGCGGGGGGACAGGGGGCCAGGTTGGCTACACCTTC.

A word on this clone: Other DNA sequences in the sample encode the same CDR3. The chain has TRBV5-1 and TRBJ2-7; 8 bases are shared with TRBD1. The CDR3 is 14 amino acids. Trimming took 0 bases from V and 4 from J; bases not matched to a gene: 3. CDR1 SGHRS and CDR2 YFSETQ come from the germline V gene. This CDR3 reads CASSLAGGDYEQYF. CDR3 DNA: TGCGCCAGCAGCTTGGCAGGGGGCGATTACGAGCAGTACTTC.

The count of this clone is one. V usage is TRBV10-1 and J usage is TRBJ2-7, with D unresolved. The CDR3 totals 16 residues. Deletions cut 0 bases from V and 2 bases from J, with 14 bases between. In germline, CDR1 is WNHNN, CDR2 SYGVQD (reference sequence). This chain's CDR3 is CASSESSAGDPYEQYF. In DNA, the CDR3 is TGCGCCAGCAGTGAGTCGTCGGCAGGTGACCCCTACGAGCAGTACTTC.

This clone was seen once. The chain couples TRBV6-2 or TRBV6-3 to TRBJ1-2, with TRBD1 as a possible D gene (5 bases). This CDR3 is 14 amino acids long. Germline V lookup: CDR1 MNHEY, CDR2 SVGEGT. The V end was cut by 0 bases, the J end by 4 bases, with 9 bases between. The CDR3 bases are TGTGCCAGCAGTTACTCGCGCAGGGCCTATGGCTACACCTTC. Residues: CASSYSRRAYGYTF.

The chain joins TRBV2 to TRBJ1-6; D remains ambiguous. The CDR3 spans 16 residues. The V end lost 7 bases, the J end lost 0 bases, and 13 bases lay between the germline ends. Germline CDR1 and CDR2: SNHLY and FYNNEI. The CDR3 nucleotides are TGTGCCAGCATCCAAGGGAGGTTCTCCTATAATTCACCCCTCCACTTT. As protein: CASIQGRFSYNSPLHF.

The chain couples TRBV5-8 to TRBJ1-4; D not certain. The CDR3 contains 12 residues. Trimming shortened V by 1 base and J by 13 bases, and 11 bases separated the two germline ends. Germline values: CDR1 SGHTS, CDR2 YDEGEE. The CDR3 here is CASSLRGVRLFF. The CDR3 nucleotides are TGTGCCAGCAGCTTGCGGGGTGTAAGACTGTTTTTT. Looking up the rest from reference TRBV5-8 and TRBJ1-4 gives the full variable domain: EAGVTQSPTHLIKTRGQQATLRCSPISGHTSVYWYQQALGLGLQFLLWYDEGEERNRGNFPPRFSGRQFPNYSSELNVNALELEDSALYLCASSLRGVRLFFGSGTQLSVL.

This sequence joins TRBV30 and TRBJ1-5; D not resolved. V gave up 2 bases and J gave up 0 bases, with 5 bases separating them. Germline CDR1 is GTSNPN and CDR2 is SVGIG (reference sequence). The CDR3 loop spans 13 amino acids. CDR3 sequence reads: CAWSPSSNQPQHF. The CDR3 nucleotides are TGTGCCTGGAGTCCCAGTAGCAATCAGCCCCAGCATTTT.

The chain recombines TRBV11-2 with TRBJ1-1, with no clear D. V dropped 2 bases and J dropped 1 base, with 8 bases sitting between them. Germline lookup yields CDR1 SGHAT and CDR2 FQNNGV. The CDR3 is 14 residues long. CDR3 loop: CASSLQAPNTEAFF. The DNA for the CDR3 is TGTGCCAGCAGCTTACAAGCTCCGAACACTGAAGCTTTCTTT. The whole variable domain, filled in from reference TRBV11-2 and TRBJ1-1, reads EAGVAQSPRYKIIEKRQSVAFWCNPISGHATLYWYQQILGQGPKLLIQFQNNGVVDDSQLPKDRFSAERLKGVDSTLKIQPAKLEDSAVYLCASSLQAPNTEAFFGQGTRLTVV.

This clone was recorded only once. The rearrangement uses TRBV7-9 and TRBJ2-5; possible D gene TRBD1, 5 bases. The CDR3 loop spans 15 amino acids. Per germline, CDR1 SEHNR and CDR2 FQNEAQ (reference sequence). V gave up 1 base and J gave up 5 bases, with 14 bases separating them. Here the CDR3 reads CASSLGSGSAETQYF. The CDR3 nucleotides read TGTGCCAGCAGCTTAGGGTCAGGGTCGGCGGAGACCCAGTACTTC.

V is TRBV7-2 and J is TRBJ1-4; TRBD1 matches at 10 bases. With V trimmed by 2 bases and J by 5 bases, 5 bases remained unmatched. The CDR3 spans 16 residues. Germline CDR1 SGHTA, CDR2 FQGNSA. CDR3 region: CASSLTWTGGNEKLFF. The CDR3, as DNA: TGTGCCAGCAGCTTAACCTGGACAGGGGGAAATGAAAAACTGTTTTTT. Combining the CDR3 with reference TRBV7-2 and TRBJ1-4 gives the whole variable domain GAGVSQSPSNKVTEKGKDVELRCDPISGHTALYWYRQSLGQGLEFLIYFQGNSAPDKSGLPSDRFSAERTGGSVSTLTIQRTQQEDSAVYLCASSLTWTGGNEKLFFGSGTQLSVL.

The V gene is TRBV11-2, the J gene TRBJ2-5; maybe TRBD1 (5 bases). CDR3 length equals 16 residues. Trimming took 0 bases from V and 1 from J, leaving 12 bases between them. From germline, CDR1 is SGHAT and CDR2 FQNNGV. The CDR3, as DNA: TGTGCCAGCAGCTTAGAGCTGACAGTGCTCCAAGAGACCCAGTACTTC. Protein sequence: CASSLELTVLQETQYF. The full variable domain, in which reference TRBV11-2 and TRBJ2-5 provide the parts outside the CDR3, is EAGVAQSPRYKIIEKRQSVAFWCNPISGHATLYWYQQILGQGPKLLIQFQNNGVVDDSQLPKDRFSAERLKGVDSTLKIQPAKLEDSAVYLCASSLELTVLQETQYFGPGTRLLVL.

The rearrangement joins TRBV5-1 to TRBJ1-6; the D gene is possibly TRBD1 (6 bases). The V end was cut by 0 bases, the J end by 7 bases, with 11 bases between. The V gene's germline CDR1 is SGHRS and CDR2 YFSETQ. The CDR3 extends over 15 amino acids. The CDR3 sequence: CASSLATGNNSPLHF. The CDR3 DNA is TGCGCCAGCAGCTTGGCGACAGGAAACAATTCACCCCTCCACTTT.

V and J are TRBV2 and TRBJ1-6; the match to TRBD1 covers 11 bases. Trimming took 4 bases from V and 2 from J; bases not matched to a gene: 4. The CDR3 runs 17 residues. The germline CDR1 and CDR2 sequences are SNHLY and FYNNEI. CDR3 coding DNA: TGTGCCAGCAGTGGGGGACAGGGGGAAACCTATAATTCACCCCTCCACTTT. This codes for CASSGGQGETYNSPLHF.

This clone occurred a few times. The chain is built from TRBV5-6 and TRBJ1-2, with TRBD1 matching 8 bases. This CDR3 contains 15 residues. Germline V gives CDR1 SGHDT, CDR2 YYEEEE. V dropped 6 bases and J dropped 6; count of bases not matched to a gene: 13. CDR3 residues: CASTYNRGEQDGYTF. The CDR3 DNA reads TGTGCCAGCACATATAACAGGGGGGAGCAGGATGGCTACACCTTC. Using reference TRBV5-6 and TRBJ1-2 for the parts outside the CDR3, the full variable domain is DAGVTQSPTHLIKTRGQQVTLRCSPKSGHDTVSWYQQALGQGPQFIFQYYEEEERQRGNFPDRFSGHQFPNYSSELNVNALLLGDSALYLCASTYNRGEQDGYTFGSGTRLTVV.

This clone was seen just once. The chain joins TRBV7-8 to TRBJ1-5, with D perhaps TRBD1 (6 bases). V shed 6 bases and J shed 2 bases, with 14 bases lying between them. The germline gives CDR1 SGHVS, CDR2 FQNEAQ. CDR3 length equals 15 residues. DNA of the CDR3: TGTGCCAGCAGTATAGGGGGTGCGCGCAATCAGCCCCAGCATTTT. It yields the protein CASSIGGARNQPQHF.

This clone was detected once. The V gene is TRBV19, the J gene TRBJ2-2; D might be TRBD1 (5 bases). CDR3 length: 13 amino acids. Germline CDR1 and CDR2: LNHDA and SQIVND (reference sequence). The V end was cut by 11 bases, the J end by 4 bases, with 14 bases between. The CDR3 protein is CARQSSATGELFF. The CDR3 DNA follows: TGTGCCCGACAGAGCTCAGCCACCGGGGAGCTGTTTTTT. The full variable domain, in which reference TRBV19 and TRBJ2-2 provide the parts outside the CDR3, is DGGITQSPKYLFRKEGQNVTLSCEQNLNHDAMYWYRQDPGQGLRLIYYSQIVNDFQKGDIAEGYSVSREKKESFPLTVTSAQKNPTAFYLCARQSSATGELFFGEGSRLTVL.

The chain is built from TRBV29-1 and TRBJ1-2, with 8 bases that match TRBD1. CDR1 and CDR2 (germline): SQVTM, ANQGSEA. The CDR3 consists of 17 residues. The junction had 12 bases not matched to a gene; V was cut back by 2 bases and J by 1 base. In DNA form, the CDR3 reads TGCAGCGTTGAAAGGTTGGCAGGGGGCACCCTTAACTATGGCTACACCTTC. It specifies CSVERLAGGTLNYGYTF.

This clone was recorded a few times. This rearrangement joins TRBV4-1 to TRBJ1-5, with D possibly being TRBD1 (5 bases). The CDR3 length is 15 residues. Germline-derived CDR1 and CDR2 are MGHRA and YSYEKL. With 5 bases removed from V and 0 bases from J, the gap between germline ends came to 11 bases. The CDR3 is CASSLDSNSNQPQHF. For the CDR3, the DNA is TGCGCCAGCAGCTTAGACAGTAATAGCAATCAGCCCCAGCATTTT.

As DNA, the CDR3 is TGTGCCAGCAGCCGAGGACAGGCCGTTGAAAAACTGTTTTTT. Translating it yields CASSRGQAVEKLFF. The chain employs TRBV6-5 and TRBJ1-4; 7 bases agree with TRBD1. The CDR3 loop spans 14 amino acids. J was trimmed by 7 bases and V by 6 bases; bases with no gene match: 8. Germline values: CDR1 MNHEY, CDR2 SVGAGI.

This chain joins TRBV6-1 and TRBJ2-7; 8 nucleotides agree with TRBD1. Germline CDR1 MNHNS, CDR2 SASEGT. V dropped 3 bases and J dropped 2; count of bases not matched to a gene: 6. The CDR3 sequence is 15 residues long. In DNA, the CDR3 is TGTGCCAGCAGTGACCCAGGGACAGGTGCCTACGAGCAGTACTTC. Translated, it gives CASSDPGTGAYEQYF.

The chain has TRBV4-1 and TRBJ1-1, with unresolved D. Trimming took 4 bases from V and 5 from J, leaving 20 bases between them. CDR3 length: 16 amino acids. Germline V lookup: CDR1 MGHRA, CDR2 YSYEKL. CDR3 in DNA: TGCGCCAGCAGCCCGACCCCATCGGCTATGGAGACTGAAGCTTTCTTT. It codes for CASSPTPSAMETEAFF.

The CDR3: CASTEGTQAFF. CDR3 sequence (DNA): TGTGCCAGTACGGAGGGCACACAAGCTTTCTTT. This chain connects TRBV19 to TRBJ1-1, with D unresolved. The CDR3 loop spans 11 amino acids. Germline assignment: CDR1 LNHDA and CDR2 SQIVND (reference sequence). The V gene lost 7 bases and the J gene lost 9 bases, with 12 bases spanning the gap.

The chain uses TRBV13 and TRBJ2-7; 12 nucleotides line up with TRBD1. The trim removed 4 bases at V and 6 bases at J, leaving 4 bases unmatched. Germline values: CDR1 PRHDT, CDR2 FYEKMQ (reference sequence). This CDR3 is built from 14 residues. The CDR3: CASSSRDRGPEQYF. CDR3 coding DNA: TGTGCCAGCAGCTCCCGGGACAGGGGGCCCGAGCAGTACTTC.

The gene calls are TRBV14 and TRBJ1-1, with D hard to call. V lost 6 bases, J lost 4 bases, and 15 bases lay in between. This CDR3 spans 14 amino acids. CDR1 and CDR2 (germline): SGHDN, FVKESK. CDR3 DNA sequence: TGTGCCAGCAGTGATGAGGTCATTTTCACTGAAGCTTTCTTT. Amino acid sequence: CASSDEVIFTEAFF.